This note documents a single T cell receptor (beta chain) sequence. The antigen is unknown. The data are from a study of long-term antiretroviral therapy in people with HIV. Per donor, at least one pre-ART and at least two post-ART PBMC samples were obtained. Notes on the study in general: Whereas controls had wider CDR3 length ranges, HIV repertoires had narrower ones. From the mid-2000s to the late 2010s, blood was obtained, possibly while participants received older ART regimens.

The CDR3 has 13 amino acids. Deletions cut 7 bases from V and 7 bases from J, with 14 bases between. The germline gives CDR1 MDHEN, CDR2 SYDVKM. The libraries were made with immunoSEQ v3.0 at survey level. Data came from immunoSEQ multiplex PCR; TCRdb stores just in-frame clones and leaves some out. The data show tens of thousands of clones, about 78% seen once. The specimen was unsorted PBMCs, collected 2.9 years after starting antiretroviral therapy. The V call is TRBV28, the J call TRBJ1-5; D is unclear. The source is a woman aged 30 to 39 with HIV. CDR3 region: CASIHSGGQPQHF. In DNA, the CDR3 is TGTGCCAGCATCCACTCGGGAGGGCAGCCCCAGCATTTT.